These 17 T cell receptor beta chains were sequenced from one sample in a study of shared clonotypes between healthy human individuals (dated by TCRdb to 2020 to 2022). Library preparation was by the immunoSEQ multiplex PCR assay. TCRdb obtained this table from immuneACCESS and retained in-frame rearrangements with V and J assigned. These tables miss some clones; where compared with another copy, unresolved V genes account for less than half of the shortfall, and the remainder is unexplained. Present in this sample are about 980,000 clones, approximately 76% of which were seen just once. Over 1.3% of the sample rests with the top ten. Sequencing was performed on memory CD4+ T cells sorted from blood. Explained via the paper, the cell subset or site label denotes: CD45RA-negative fraction. Every receptor here comes from a man younger than 35 in good health.

In this sample, this clone turned up a few times. This chain links TRBV7-2 with TRBJ2-7; D is uncertain. The V gene lost 1 base and the J gene lost 0 bases, with 7 bases spanning the gap. The CDR3 spans 14 residues. Per germline, CDR1 SGHTA and CDR2 FQGNSA. The CDR3 loop reads CASSLEFSSYEQYF. CDR3 coding DNA: TGTGCCAGCAGCTTAGAGTTTAGCTCCTACGAGCAGTACTTC.

The chain combines TRBV4-1 with TRBJ2-7; 11 positions agree with TRBD2. CDR1 and CDR2 (germline): MGHRA, YSYEKL. The CDR3 has 15 residues. The junction had 8 bases not matched to a gene; V was cut back by 4 bases and J by 6 bases. The CDR3 loop reads CASSREYSGRGEQYF. CDR3 sequence (DNA): TGCGCCAGCAGCCGAGAATATAGCGGGAGGGGCGAGCAGTACTTC.

The chain links TRBV30 to TRBJ2-1; 12 bases are a match to TRBD2. Germline-derived CDR1 and CDR2 are GTSNPN and SVGIG (reference sequence). The CDR3 is 13 amino acids. V lost 6 bases to trimming and J lost 7 bases; unmatched junction nucleotides: 4. For the CDR3, the DNA is TGTGCCTGCCCCGGGACTAGCGGGAATGAGCAGTTCTTC. Translated: CACPGTSGNEQFF.

As regards this clone: Other DNA sequences within the sample encode an identical CDR3. The chain employs TRBV5-1 and TRBJ2-2, with unresolved D. The ends were cut back, 0 bases at V and 4 bases at J, with 4 bases in the middle. This CDR3 has 13 residues. Germline CDR1 is SGHRS and CDR2 is YFSETQ. CDR3 region: CASSLEGTGELFF. In nucleotides, the CDR3 is TGCGCCAGCAGCTTGGAAGGCACCGGGGAGCTGTTTTTT.

The chain is built from TRBV10-3 and TRBJ1-3, with TRBD1 matching 8 bases. This CDR3 region has 16 residues. Germline trimming cut 2 bases from V and 3 bases from J; bases unmatched to any gene: 6. Germline V CDR1 and CDR2: ENHRY, SYGVKD. The DNA of the CDR3 is TGTGCCATCAGTGAGACCGACAGGGGAGGTGGAAACACCATATATTTT. It translates to CAISETDRGGGNTIYF.

Comment on this clone: It may be a read error: a sequence one base away is much more abundant. CDR3: CASSTGTANTEAFF. The CDR3 coding sequence is TGTGCCAGCAGTACCGGGACAGCGAACACTGAAGCTTTCTTT. The chain joins TRBV5-5 to TRBJ1-1; TRBD1 matches at 7 bases. Germline values: CDR1 SGHKS, CDR2 YYEKEE (reference sequence). Trimming cost V 5 bases and J 1 base; bases outside gene matches: 5. The CDR3 is 14 amino acids.

The genes are TRBV6-5 and TRBJ2-3; a weak D match, TRBD1 (5 bases). Trimming took off 6 bases at V and 7 bases at J, with 8 bases between the two ends. CDR3 length: 11 residues. Per germline, CDR1 MNHEY and CDR2 SVGAGI. The CDR3 loop is CASRGANTQYF. CDR3 nucleotides: TGTGCCAGCAGAGGGGCTAATACGCAGTATTTT.

CDR3 in amino acids: CASSSHRLAGSTDTQYF. The CDR3, as DNA: TGTGCCAGCAGCTCCCACCGGCTAGCGGGTAGCACAGATACGCAGTATTTT. V is TRBV7-2 and J is TRBJ2-3, with 8 bases fitting TRBD2. The CDR3 loop spans 17 amino acids. Trimming took 4 bases from V and 0 from J; bases not matched to a gene: 9. CDR1 is SGHTA, CDR2 FQGNSA, per germline.

The V gene is TRBV5-6, the J gene TRBJ1-1; a weak D match, TRBD1 (5 bases). This CDR3 is 14 amino acids long. V gave up 0 bases and J gave up 5 bases, with 11 bases separating them. Germline CDR1 reads SGHDT; CDR2 reads YYEEEE. The CDR3 DNA reads as TGTGCCAGCAGCTTGGAAGCAGGGCGTACTGAAGCTTTCTTT. This sequence encodes CASSLEAGRTEAFF.

CDR3 in amino acids: CATSRNKEGYGYTF. The CDR3 region has the DNA TGTGCCACCAGCAGGAACAAGGAAGGCTATGGCTACACCTTC. The chain uses TRBV15 and TRBJ1-2; D unresolved. This CDR3 is 14 amino acids long. Germline values: CDR1 LNHNV, CDR2 YYDKDF (reference sequence). V lost 3 bases, J lost 4 bases, and 12 bases lay in between.

This chain joins TRBV5-4 and TRBJ2-2; maybe TRBD2 (5 bases). CDR1 and CDR2 (germline): SGHNT, YYREEE (reference sequence). Trimming pared 4 bases from V and 5 bases from J, leaving 12 bases between. There are 14 residues in the CDR3. The CDR3 DNA reads TGTGCCAGCAGCCGCGAGGGTCGGACCGGGGAGCTGTTTTTT. It specifies CASSREGRTGELFF. The variable domain in full, with the rest retrieved from reference TRBV5-4 and TRBJ2-2, is ETGVTQSPTHLIKTRGQQVTLRCSSQSGHNTVSWYQQALGQGPQFIFQYYREEENGRGNFPPRFSGLQFPNYSSELNVNALELDDSALYLCASSREGRTGELFFGEGSRLTVL.

This clone was detected many times. This rearrangement joins TRBV10-3 to TRBJ2-7; the D is unclear. Germline V gene sequence: CDR1 ENHRY, CDR2 SYGVKD. The CDR3 is 14 residues long. Trimming took off 8 bases at V and 2 bases at J, with 16 bases between the two ends. The CDR3 sequence is CAISNGRTAYEQYF. CDR3 nucleotide sequence: TGTGCCATCTCGAACGGCAGAACAGCCTACGAGCAGTACTTC.

J is TRBJ2-1 and V is TRBV6-6; 9 bases agree with TRBD1. J gave up 5 bases and V 11 bases, and 4 bases lay outside the gene matches. The V gene's germline CDR1 is MNHNY and CDR2 SVGAGI (reference sequence). This CDR3 contains 12 residues. For the CDR3, the DNA is TGTGCCTTACGGGACAGGGACAATGAGCAGTTCTTC. Translating it yields CALRDRDNEQFF.

V gene TRBV5-1 combines with J gene TRBJ2-1; 9 bases agree with TRBD1. The J segment lost 4 bases and the V segment lost 5 bases, leaving 7 bases of the junction unmatched. The CDR3 contains 15 residues. Germline V lookup: CDR1 SGHRS, CDR2 YFSETQ. The CDR3 here is CASRAGQGGYNEQFF. Written as DNA, the CDR3 is TGCGCCAGCAGGGCGGGACAGGGAGGATACAATGAGCAGTTCTTC.

This clone has just a few counts. The CDR3 sequence is CASRARAEKLFF. DNA of the CDR3: TGTGCCAGCCGGGCTAGGGCGGAAAAACTGTTTTTT. This sequence joins TRBV6-5 and TRBJ1-4, with no clear D. V was pared by 8 bases and J by 8 bases, with 12 bases between. This CDR3 region has 12 residues. In germline, CDR1 is MNHEY, CDR2 SVGAGI.

The rearrangement joins TRBV7-8 to TRBJ1-6; D ambiguous. Per germline, CDR1 SGHVS and CDR2 FQNEAQ. V shed 5 bases and J shed 9 bases, with 14 bases lying between them. The CDR3 length is 14 residues. CDR3 in amino acids: CASSATAGSSPLHF. The DNA for the CDR3 is TGTGCCAGCAGCGCTACAGCGGGAAGTTCACCCCTCCACTTT.

This clone has just a few counts. The CDR3 sequence: CASSSSGGLNEQFF. The DNA of the CDR3 is TGTGCCAGCAGCTCCAGCGGGGGTCTCAATGAGCAGTTCTTC. This rearrangement joins TRBV7-3 to TRBJ2-1, with TRBD2 matching over 8 bases. CDR1 SGHTA and CDR2 FQGTGA come from the germline V gene. The CDR3 extends over 14 amino acids. After removal of 4 bases from V and 6 bases from J, the junction contained 5 bases not matched to a gene.